Shown below are 22 T cell receptor beta chains from a single sample sequenced in a study of blood T cell repertoires in COVID-19. Clones were sequenced by immunoSEQ multiplex PCR, and TCRdb holds only the in-frame ones, with some missing. The sample has 280,000 or so clones, over 75% seen once. The sample consisted of peripheral blood. These receptors all stem from a man younger than 35 with active or convalescent COVID-19.

The chain combines TRBV19 with TRBJ2-7; 8 nucleotides align to TRBD2. The CDR3 is 13 residues long. Germline lookup yields CDR1 LNHDA and CDR2 SQIVND (reference sequence). V lost 6 bases, J lost 0 bases, and 1 base stayed unmatched. CDR3 nucleotides: TGTGCCAGTAGGGGGACTAGCTCCTACGAGCAGTACTTC. Translated, it gives CASRGTSSYEQYF.

This chain connects TRBV25-1 to TRBJ1-1, with D uncertain. CDR1 MGHDK and CDR2 SYGVNS come from the germline V gene. The V end lost 4 bases, the J end lost 0 bases, and 9 bases lay between the germline ends. The CDR3 loop spans 14 amino acids. CDR3 region: CASSVSTVNTEAFF. The CDR3 DNA reads TGTGCCAGCAGTGTGTCCACAGTGAACACTGAAGCTTTCTTT.

The chain has TRBV11-2 and TRBJ1-2, with D unresolved. Between the trimmed V and J ends, which lost 1 base and 1 base, there was a span of 10 bases. Per the germline V gene, CDR1 is SGHAT and CDR2 is FQNNGV. The length of the CDR3 is 15 residues. The CDR3 nucleotides are TGTGCCAGCAGCTTAGTCGCCGGGAATAACTATGGCTACACCTTC. Protein product: CASSLVAGNNYGYTF.

V and J are TRBV3-1 (or the pseudogene TRBV3-2) and TRBJ2-3; no clear D gene. Deletions cut 1 base from V and 1 base from J, with 9 bases between. The CDR3 runs to 15 residues. Germline CDR1 reads LGHDT; CDR2 reads YNNKEL (reference sequence). The CDR3 bases are TGTGCCAGCAGCCAAGTCACAGCCCGCACAGATACGCAGTATTTT. This translates into CASSQVTARTDTQYF.

This clone was observed once. The CDR3 loop reads CASSSNSNYEQYF. CDR3 nucleotide sequence: TGTGCCAGCAGTTCGAACAGCAACTACGAGCAGTACTTC. The chain recombines TRBV6-5 with TRBJ2-7; D uncertain. Germline-derived CDR1 and CDR2 are MNHEY and SVGAGI. Trimming cost V 4 bases and J 3 bases, with 10 bases left between them. This CDR3 is built from 13 residues.

With regard to this clone: The junction differs from germline at one of its ends, possibly a read error. The rearrangement uses TRBV9 and TRBJ1-5; D is perhaps TRBD1 (5 bases). The germline gives CDR1 SGDLS, CDR2 YYNGEE. CDR3 length: 13 residues. DNA of the CDR3: TGTGCCGGCAGCGTAGATGGGGGGAAGCCCCAGCATTTT. This sequence encodes CAGSVDGGKPQHF. Variable domain in full (rest from reference TRBV9 and TRBJ1-5): DSGVTQTPKHLITATGQRVTLRCSPRSGDLSVYWYQQSLDQGLQFLIQYYNGEERAKGNILERFSAQQFPDLHSELNLSSLELGDSALYFCAGSVDGGKPQHFGDGTRLSIL.

The chain links TRBV21-1 to TRBJ1-5; TRBD1 reflects the table's D call only, with no check against the DNA. TRBV21-1 has pseudogene status. The CDR3 spans 14 residues. CDR3 sequence: CASSPDRVIQPQHF. In DNA, the CDR3 is TGTGCCAGCAGCCCCGACAGGGTAATTCAGCCCCAGCATTTT.

The gene calls are TRBV9 and TRBJ2-3; 10 nucleotides match TRBD2. Germline V gene data show CDR1 as SGDLS and CDR2 as YYNGEE. This CDR3 spans 14 amino acids. J lost 5 bases, V lost 5 bases, and 5 bases had no gene match. CDR3 sequence reads: CASSLAGGQDTQYF. In DNA, the CDR3 is TGTGCCAGCAGTTTAGCGGGGGGCCAAGATACGCAGTATTTT.

The rearrangement joins TRBV27 to TRBJ2-3; 13 nucleotides agree with TRBD2. CDR1 and CDR2 (germline): MNHEY, SMNVEV (reference sequence). After removal of 5 bases from V and 6 bases from J, the junction contained 8 bases not matched to a gene. The CDR3 is 16 residues long. The CDR3 region is CASSPGTSGTLDTQYF. The DNA of the CDR3 is TGTGCCAGCAGTCCGGGGACTAGCGGGACCCTTGATACGCAGTATTTT.

The sample holds a few counts of this clone. The CDR3: CATSDSGTSGGYNEQFF. The CDR3 bases are TGTGCCACCAGTGACTCCGGGACTAGCGGGGGGTACAATGAGCAGTTCTTC. The genes are TRBV24-1 and TRBJ2-1; 15 bases align to TRBD2. There are 17 residues in the CDR3. V lost 4 bases and J lost 4; bases outside the gene matches: 4. Germline V lookup: CDR1 KGHDR, CDR2 SFDVKD.

This chain joins TRBV27 and TRBJ2-3, with 14 positions matching TRBD2. CDR1 is MNHEY, CDR2 SMNVEV, per germline (reference sequence). J gave up 0 bases and V 6 bases, and 2 bases lay outside the gene matches. The CDR3 contains 16 residues. Here the CDR3 reads CASRGLAGVSTDTQYF. CDR3 bases: TGTGCCAGCAGGGGACTAGCGGGGGTAAGCACAGATACGCAGTATTTT.

The count of this clone is one. V usage is TRBV7-9 and J usage is TRBJ2-7, with a possible D match to TRBD1 (7 bases). Germline V CDR1 and CDR2: SEHNR, FQNEAQ (reference sequence). The CDR3 loop spans 14 amino acids. The V end was cut by 3 bases, the J end by 3 bases, with 12 bases between. The CDR3 here is CASSFRQGGYEQYF. The CDR3 DNA sequence: TGTGCCAGCAGCTTTAGACAGGGAGGCTACGAGCAGTACTTC.

The chain links TRBV27 to TRBJ1-5; D may be TRBD1 (5 bases). The germline V gene has CDR1 MNHEY and CDR2 SMNVEV (reference sequence). This CDR3 region has 17 residues. V was cut by 2 bases and J by 0 bases, with 14 bases left in between. Written as DNA, the CDR3 is TGTGCCAGCAGTTTAAGGGGCAGGCCAGATAGCAATCAGCCCCAGCATTTT. It codes for CASSLRGRPDSNQPQHF.

A remark on this clone: The identical CDR3 is also encoded by other nucleotide sequences in the sample. The V gene is TRBV2, the J gene TRBJ1-1; 7 bases agree with TRBD1. This CDR3 has 15 residues. Looked up from germline, CDR1 is SNHLY and CDR2 is FYNNEI. V lost 2 bases to trimming and J lost 0 bases; unmatched junction nucleotides: 3. CDR3: CASSERQGLNTEAFF. The CDR3 DNA sequence: TGTGCCAGCAGTGAAAGACAGGGCTTGAACACTGAAGCTTTCTTT.

This clone was detected only a few times. The V call is TRBV12-3 or TRBV12-4, the J call TRBJ2-1; the D gene is possibly TRBD2 (6 bases). The CDR3 is 12 amino acids. The V and J ends lost 5 bases and 9 bases respectively, with 11 bases between them. Here the CDR3 reads CASSQLAFEQFF. DNA for the CDR3: TGTGCCAGCAGTCAGCTAGCGTTTGAGCAGTTCTTC.

The rearrangement uses TRBV2 and TRBJ2-1; D gene ambiguous. The CDR3 covers 13 residues. In germline, CDR1 is SNHLY, CDR2 FYNNEI. Trimming removed 8 bases at V and 5 bases at J, with 13 bases between. CDR3 nucleotides: TGTGCCAGCGGAGTCCTGCCCAACAATGAGCAGTTCTTC. Its translation is CASGVLPNNEQFF. The entire variable domain, with the rest obtained from reference TRBV2 and TRBJ2-1, is as follows: EPEVTQTPSHQVTQMGQEVILRCVPISNHLYFYWYRQILGQKVEFLVSFYNNEISEKSEIFDDQFSVERPDGSNFTLKIRSTKLEDSAMYFCASGVLPNNEQFFGPGTRLTVL.

The gene calls are TRBV13 and TRBJ2-7; D is possibly TRBD1 (6 bases). This CDR3 is built from 14 residues. From germline, CDR1 is PRHDT and CDR2 FYEKMQ (reference sequence). The V and J ends lost 0 bases and 4 bases respectively, with 10 bases between them. The CDR3: CASSLGRGGYEQYF. The CDR3 DNA follows: TGTGCCAGCAGCTTAGGCAGGGGTGGGTACGAGCAGTACTTC.

DNA for the CDR3: TGTGCCAGCAGTGAAGCGAACGGTCCCAACGATGAGCAGTTCTTC. Its protein product is CASSEANGPNDEQFF. The V call is TRBV2, the J call TRBJ2-1; D is unresolved. With 0 bases removed from V and 8 bases from J, the gap between germline ends came to 14 bases. Germline CDR1 SNHLY, CDR2 FYNNEI. This CDR3 has 15 residues.

The chain is built from TRBV5-1 and TRBJ1-3, with D uncertain. Deletions cut 4 bases from V and 1 base from J, with 15 bases between. CDR3 length equals 16 residues. Germline CDR1 is SGHRS and CDR2 is YFSETQ. The CDR3 region has the DNA TGCGCCAGCAGCCTCGAGGCGGGATCGTCTGGAAACACCATATATTTT. Amino acids: CASSLEAGSSGNTIYF. Based on the CDR3 plus reference TRBV5-1 and TRBJ1-3, the full variable domain is KAGVTQTPRYLIKTRGQQVTLSCSPISGHRSVSWYQQTPGQGLQFLFEYFSETQRNKGNFPGRFSGRQFSNSRSEMNVSTLELGDSALYLCASSLEAGSSGNTIYFGEGSWLTVV.

The chain employs TRBV6-1 and TRBJ1-1; no clear D. The CDR3 loop spans 14 amino acids. The V and J ends lost 2 bases and 1 base respectively, with 8 bases between them. CDR1 is MNHNS and CDR2 is SASEGT in the germline V gene. CDR3 sequence (DNA): TGTGCCAGCAGTGAATTTACAGAGAACACTGAAGCTTTCTTT. Amino acid sequence: CASSEFTENTEAFF.

The chain carries TRBV5-4 and TRBJ2-6; D not resolved. Trimming pared 5 bases from V and 0 bases from J, leaving 9 bases between. CDR1 is SGHNT and CDR2 is YYREEE in the germline V gene (reference sequence). This CDR3 spans 15 amino acids. CDR3 protein: CASRYDFSGANVLTF. CDR3 DNA sequence: TGTGCCAGCAGATACGACTTCTCTGGGGCCAACGTCCTGACTTTC.

V and J are TRBV5-4 and TRBJ2-1, with D perhaps TRBD2 (5 bases). V was trimmed by 1 base and J by 9 bases, leaving 8 bases between them. The CDR3 runs 12 residues. CDR1 and CDR2 (germline): SGHNT, YYREEE (reference sequence). The CDR3 coding sequence is TGTGCCAGCAGCTTGCCCGGACTTGAGCAGTTCTTC. It codes for CASSLPGLEQFF.